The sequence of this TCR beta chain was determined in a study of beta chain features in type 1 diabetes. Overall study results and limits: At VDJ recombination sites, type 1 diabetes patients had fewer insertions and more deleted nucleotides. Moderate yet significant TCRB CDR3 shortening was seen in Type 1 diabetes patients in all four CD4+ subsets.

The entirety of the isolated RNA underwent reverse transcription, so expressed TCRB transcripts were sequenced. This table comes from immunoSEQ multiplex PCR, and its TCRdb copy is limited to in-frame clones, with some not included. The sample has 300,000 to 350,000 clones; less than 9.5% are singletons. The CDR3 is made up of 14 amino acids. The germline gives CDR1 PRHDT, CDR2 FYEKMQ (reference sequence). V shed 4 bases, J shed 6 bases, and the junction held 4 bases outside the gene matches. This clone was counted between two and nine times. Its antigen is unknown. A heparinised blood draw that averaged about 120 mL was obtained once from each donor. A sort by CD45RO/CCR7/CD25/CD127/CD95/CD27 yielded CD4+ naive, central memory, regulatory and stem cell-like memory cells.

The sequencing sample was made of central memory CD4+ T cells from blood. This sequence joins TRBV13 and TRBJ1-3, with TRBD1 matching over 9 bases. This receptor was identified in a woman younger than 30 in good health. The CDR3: CASSYRTGENTIYF. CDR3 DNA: TGTGCCAGCAGCTACCGGACAGGGGAAAACACCATATATTTT.